This entry describes one T cell receptor beta chain. CDR1 and CDR2 (germline): SEHNR, FQNEAQ (reference sequence). The CDR3 is 14 amino acids. V was pared by 1 base and J by 12 bases, with 12 bases of the junction left unmatched. This sample was taken from a study of blood T cell repertoires in COVID-19. Across the study: Sites across the United States, Italy and Spain contributed samples from acute and convalescent COVID-19. Sources were T cells, B-cell-depleted T cells, or PBMCs; the material itself was cDNA or gDNA.

Source study methods: Quantification of nucleated cells was approximated via reference gene primer amplification. Generated by immunoSEQ multiplex PCR, the TCRdb table keeps only in-frame clones and is missing some. For V, J and clone size, that table is used; D and trimming come from the DNA. The sample consists of tens of thousands of clones, about 90% of them appearing once. This TCR was sampled from a human donor in a cohort sampled during active COVID-19. The sequenced sample was peripheral blood. The chain is built from TRBV7-9 and TRBJ2-7; the match to TRBD2 covers 7 bases. The CDR3: CASSLEGQGGDRYF. The CDR3 DNA reads as TGTGCCAGCAGCTTAGAGGGTCAGGGAGGGGATCGGTACTTC. Combining the CDR3 with reference TRBV7-9 and TRBJ2-7 gives the whole variable domain DTGVSQNPRHKITKRGQNVTFRCDPISEHNRLYWYRQTLGQGPEFLTYFQNEAQLEKSRLLSDRFSAERPKGSFSTLEIQRTEQGDSAMYLCASSLEGQGGDRYFGPGTRLTVT.